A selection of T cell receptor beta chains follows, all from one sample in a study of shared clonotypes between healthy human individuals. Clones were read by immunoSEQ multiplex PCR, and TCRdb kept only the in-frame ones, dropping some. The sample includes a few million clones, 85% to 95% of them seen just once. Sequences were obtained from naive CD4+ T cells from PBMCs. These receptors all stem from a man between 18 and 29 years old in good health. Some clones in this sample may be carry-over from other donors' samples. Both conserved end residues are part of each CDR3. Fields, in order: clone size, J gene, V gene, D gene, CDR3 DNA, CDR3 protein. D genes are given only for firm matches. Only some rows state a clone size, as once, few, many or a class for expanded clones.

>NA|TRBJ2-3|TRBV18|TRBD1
TGTGCCAGCTCACCACCTTGGGACAGGGGAACAGATACGCAGTATTTT
CASSPPWDRGTDTQYF
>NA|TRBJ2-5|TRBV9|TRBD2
TGTGCCAGCAGCGACCGTGGGGGGGGCCAAGAGACCCAGTACTTC
CASSDRGGGQETQYF
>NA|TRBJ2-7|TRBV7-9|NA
TGTGCCAGCAGCCCAGAAGGCAGGGAGAGAAGGAACGAGCAGTACTTC
CASSPEGRERRNEQYF
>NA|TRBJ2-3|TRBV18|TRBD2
TGTGCCAGCTCCCGGAGACTAGCCACAGATACGCAGTATTTT
CASSRRLATDTQYF
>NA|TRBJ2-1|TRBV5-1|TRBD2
TGCGCCAGCAGCTTACTAGCGGTCGTACCTTCCTACAATGAGCAGTTCTTC
CASSLLAVVPSYNEQFF
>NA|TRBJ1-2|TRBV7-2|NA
TGTGCCAGCAGCTTAGCAGGCGGGATCTCTAACTATGGCTACACCTTC
CASSLAGGISNYGYTF
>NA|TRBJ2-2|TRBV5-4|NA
TGTGCCAGCAGCTTGATGCCAGTTAACACCGGGGAGCTGTTTTTT
CASSLMPVNTGELFF
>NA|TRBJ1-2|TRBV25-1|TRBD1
TGTGCCAGCAGTGTTACAGGGGGCAGAGGCTACACCTTC
CASSVTGGRGYTF
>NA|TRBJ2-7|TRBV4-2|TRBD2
TGTGCCAGCACTCCCACCGCCGGGGAGGGCGCCTACGAGCAGTACTTC
CASTPTAGEGAYEQYF
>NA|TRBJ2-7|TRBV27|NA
TGTGCCAGCAGTTTACGAGCCGAGTCCTACGAGCAGTACTTC
CASSLRAESYEQYF
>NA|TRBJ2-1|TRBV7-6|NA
TGTGCCAGCAGCTTAGAAGGGTTCTCTAATGAGCAGTTCTTC
CASSLEGFSNEQFF
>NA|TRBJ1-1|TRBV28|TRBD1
TGTGCCAGCAGCGTACAGGGGATGCCTGAAGCTTTCTTT
CASSVQGMPEAFF
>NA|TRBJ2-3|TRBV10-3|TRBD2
TGTGCCATCAGTGAAAGGGTTGTACTAGCGGGCACAGATACGCAGTATTTT
CAISERVVLAGTDTQYF
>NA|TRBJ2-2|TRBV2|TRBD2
TGTGTGAGCAGCGGGAGGGCAAACACCGGGGAGCTGTTTTTT
CVSSGRANTGELFF
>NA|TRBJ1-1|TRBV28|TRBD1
TGTGCCAGCACCCGGACAGGGTTGAACACTGAAGCTTTCTTT
CASTRTGLNTEAFF
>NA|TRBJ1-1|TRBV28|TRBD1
TGTGCCAGCAGTTTGTTAAGATCAGCAGGGGGGACTGAAGCTTTCTTT
CASSLLRSAGGTEAFF
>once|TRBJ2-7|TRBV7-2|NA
TGTGCCAGCAGCTTACTGGCAGGGTTAACCTACGAGCAGTACTTC
CASSLLAGLTYEQYF
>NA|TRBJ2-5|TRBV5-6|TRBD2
TGTGCCAGCAGCCCTAGCGGGAGGTACCAAGAGACCCAGTACTTC
CASSPSGRYQETQYF
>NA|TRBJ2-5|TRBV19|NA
TGTGCCAGTAGTAGCCAGCCCTATTACGAGACCCAGTACTTC
CASSSQPYYETQYF
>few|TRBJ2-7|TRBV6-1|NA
TGTGCCACCGGCTCCTACGAGCAGTACTTC
CATGSYEQYF
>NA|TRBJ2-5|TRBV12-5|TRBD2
TGTGCTAGTGGTTTAGCGGGACAAGAGACCCAGTACTTC
CASGLAGQETQYF
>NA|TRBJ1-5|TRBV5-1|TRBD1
TGCGCCAGCAGCCCGGGACAGGGTGGCAATCAGCCCCAGCATTTT
CASSPGQGGNQPQHF
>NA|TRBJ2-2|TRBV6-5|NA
TGTGCCAGCAGACCTACGAACACCGGGGAGCTGTTTTTT
CASRPTNTGELFF
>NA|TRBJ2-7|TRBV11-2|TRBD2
TGTGCCAGCAGCCCGGGACTAGCGGACTTCTACGCGCAGTACTTC
CASSPGLADFYAQYF
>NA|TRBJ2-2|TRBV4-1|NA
TGCGCCAGCAGCCAAGCCGGGGCCAACACCGGGGAGCTGTTTTTT
CASSQAGANTGELFF
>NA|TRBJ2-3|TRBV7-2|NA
TGTGCCAGCAGCCCTCTGGGTCTAGATGACACAGATACGCAGTATTTT
CASSPLGLDDTDTQYF
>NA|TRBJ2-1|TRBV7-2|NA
TGTGCCAGCAGCTTGTGGTCAGGGGAAAATGAGCAGTTCTTC
CASSLWSGENEQFF
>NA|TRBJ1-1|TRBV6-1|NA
TGTGCCAGCAGGAAGACAGGTGAAGCTTTCTTT
CASRKTGEAFF
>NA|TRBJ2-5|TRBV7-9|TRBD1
TGTGCCAGCAGCTTCCCAGGGGGAACGGAGACCCAGTACTTC
CASSFPGGTETQYF
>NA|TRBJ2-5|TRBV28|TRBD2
TGTGCCAGCAGTTTAATGCGGGAGCGCCAAGAGACCCAGTACTTC
CASSLMRERQETQYF
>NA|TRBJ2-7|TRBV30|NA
TGTGCCTGGACCCCTTCCCTCTCCTACGAGCAGTACTTC
CAWTPSLSYEQYF
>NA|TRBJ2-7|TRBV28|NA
TGTGCCAGCAGTTTCGGCAGAAGCTCCTACGAGCAGTACTTC
CASSFGRSSYEQYF
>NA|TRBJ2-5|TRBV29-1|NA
TGCAGCGCCGCCACAGGGTTGGGGGCGACCCAGTACTTC
CSAATGLGATQYF
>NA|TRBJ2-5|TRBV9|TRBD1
TGTGCCAGCAGCAGAAGGGACAGGCGAGAGACCCAGTACTTC
CASSRRDRRETQYF
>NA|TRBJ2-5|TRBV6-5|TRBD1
TGTGCCAGCAGTTCCCGGGACAGGGGGCAAGAGACCCAGTACTTC
CASSSRDRGQETQYF
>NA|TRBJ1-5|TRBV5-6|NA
TGTGCCAGCAGCTTTGGAGGAATTTATAGCAATCAGCCCCAGCATTTT
CASSFGGIYSNQPQHF
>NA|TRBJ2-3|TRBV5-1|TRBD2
TGCGCCAGCAGCTCATTTGGGAGGGAGAGCACAGATACGCAGTATTTT
CASSSFGRESTDTQYF
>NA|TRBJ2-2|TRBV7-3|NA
TGTGCCAGCAGCTCCGGCGGGGAGCTGTTTTTT
CASSSGGELFF
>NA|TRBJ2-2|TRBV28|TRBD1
TGTGCCAGCAGCGAACAGGGACAGGGCGGCACCGGGGAGCTGTTTTTT
CASSEQGQGGTGELFF
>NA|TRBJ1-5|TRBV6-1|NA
TGTGCCAGCAGTGAAGGGGGGGCAGGGTGGCTGGTCAGCAATCAGCCCCAGCATTTT
CASSEGGAGWLVSNQPQHF
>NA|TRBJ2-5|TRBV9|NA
TGTGCCAGCAGCGTAGGAAGGGGGAGTAGTGGTGAGACCCAGTACTTC
CASSVGRGSSGETQYF
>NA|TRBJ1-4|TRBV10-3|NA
TGTGCCATCAGGGGGTCAGCTCAGAATGAAAAACTGTTTTTT
CAIRGSAQNEKLFF
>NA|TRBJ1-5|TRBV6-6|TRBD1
TGTGCCAGCAGTTCCTGGACAGGGGGCGGCAATCAGCCCCAGCATTTT
CASSSWTGGGNQPQHF
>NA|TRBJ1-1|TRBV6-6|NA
TGTGCCAGCAGTTACTCCGGGGGCGAAACTGAAGCTTTCTTT
CASSYSGGETEAFF
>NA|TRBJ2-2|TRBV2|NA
TGTGCCACCATGATAGGGGTCACCGGGGAGCTGTTTTTT
CATMIGVTGELFF
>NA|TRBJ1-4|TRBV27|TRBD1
TGTGCCAGCAGTCGACAGGGGGCGACCGAAAAACTGTTTTTT
CASSRQGATEKLFF
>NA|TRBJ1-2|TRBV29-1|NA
TGCAGCGCCCTACCACAGGGATATTCCTATGGCTACACCTTC
CSALPQGYSYGYTF
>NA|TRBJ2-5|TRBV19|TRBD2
TGTGCCAGTAGTACAGGACTAGCGGGAATTGTAGAGACCCAGTACTTC
CASSTGLAGIVETQYF
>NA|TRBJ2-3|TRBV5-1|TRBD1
TGCGCCAGCAGCTCGACAGGGAGAACAGATACGCAGTATTTT
CASSSTGRTDTQYF